This T cell receptor beta chain was observed in a study of T cells in Graves' hyperthyroidism and ophthalmopathy. Findings and limits, study-wide: Ophthalmopathy onset followed model prediction by a median about seven months.

This clonotype occurred many times. Its antigen is not known. CDR1 and CDR2 (germline): SGHRS, YFSETQ. Trimming took off 5 bases at V and 0 bases at J, with 14 bases between the two ends. The CDR3 has 16 residues. Under 3 months was the duration of disease in ophthalmopathy patients, who also had a Clinical Activity Score of at least 3 and a NOSPECS grade of at least 4. The authors obtained PBMCs from around 10 ml of fresh peripheral blood. Amplified TCR beta CDR3 regions derived from RNA transcripts. HTBI primers were employed in a first-round RT-PCR of the TCR CDR3. TCRdb re-called the multiplex PCR reads through MiXCR, storing one row per CDR3 protein. The sample contains over 350,000 distinct CDR3 sequences, 11% to 15% of which appear only once.

This sequence was found in a man aged 50 to 59 with Graves' ophthalmopathy. The chain recombines TRBV5-1 with TRBJ1-4; tentatively, D is TRBD1 (5 bases). Sample: blood. The CDR3 bases are TGCGCCAGCAGTTATAATCAGGGTTCAACTAATGAAAAACTGTTTTTT. This codes for CASSYNQGSTNEKLFF.